One sample yielded the 17 T cell receptor beta chains listed below, sequenced in a study of blood T cell repertoires in COVID-19. Profiling relied on immunoSEQ multiplex PCR, and the TCRdb table lists in-frame clones only, not all of them. The table has roughly 100,000 clones, roughly 80% seen once; the top ten hold roughly 13%. Material for sequencing was peripheral blood. These receptors came from a woman in her sixties with acute or convalescent COVID-19.

This chain links TRBV20-1 with TRBJ2-5; D not resolved. Trimming removed 6 bases from V and 5 bases from J, with 10 bases in between. Germline V gene data show CDR1 as DFQATT and CDR2 as SNEGSKA (reference sequence). The CDR3 has 11 residues. The CDR3 spells CSALSPETQYF. CDR3 in DNA: TGCAGTGCACTAAGCCCGGAGACCCAGTACTTC.

V and J are TRBV28 and TRBJ2-7; 9 bases map to TRBD1. The J segment lost 2 bases and the V segment lost 4 bases, leaving 9 bases of the junction unmatched. The germline V gene encodes CDR1 MDHEN and CDR2 SYDVKM. The CDR3 loop spans 16 amino acids. CDR3 sequence reads: CASSSLRDRVPYEQYF. The CDR3 region has the DNA TGTGCCAGCAGTTCCCTCCGGGACAGGGTCCCCTACGAGCAGTACTTC.

V usage is TRBV9 and J usage is TRBJ2-2; D is perhaps TRBD2 (6 bases). Trimming pared 7 bases from V and 6 bases from J, leaving 16 bases between. Germline CDR1 is SGDLS and CDR2 is YYNGEE. This CDR3 is 14 amino acids long. CDR3 amino acids: CASRERAGPGELFF. The CDR3 DNA is TGTGCCAGCCGGGAGAGGGCGGGCCCCGGGGAGCTGTTTTTT.

The gene calls are TRBV3-1 (or the pseudogene TRBV3-2) and TRBJ1-1; D may be TRBD1 (5 bases). The CDR3 is 14 residues long. Germline V gene sequence: CDR1 LGHDT, CDR2 YNNKEL (reference sequence). V dropped 4 bases and J dropped 1 base, with 10 bases sitting between them. The CDR3 bases are TGTGCCAGCAGCCTCTTCCAGGGGAACACTGAAGCTTTCTTT. It codes for CASSLFQGNTEAFF.

The chain is built from TRBV2 and TRBJ1-1, with a tentative D call TRBD1 (6 bases). The CDR3 loop spans 16 amino acids. Per germline, CDR1 SNHLY and CDR2 FYNNEI. Trimming cost V 2 bases and J 1 base, with 14 bases left between them. For the CDR3, the DNA is TGTGCCAGCAGTGAACGATCGGGGGGCGGGAACACTGAAGCTTTCTTT. Amino acids: CASSERSGGGNTEAFF.

This clone was detected only a few times. The CDR3 DNA reads as TGTGCCAGCAAATCCACTAGATTTGGGACAGATACGCAGTATTTT. Translating it yields CASKSTRFGTDTQYF. This chain connects TRBV7-9 to TRBJ2-3, with D perhaps matching TRBD2 (5 bases). Between the trimmed V and J ends, which lost 7 bases and 3 bases, there was a span of 17 bases. The CDR3 runs 15 residues. CDR1 is SEHNR, CDR2 FQNEAQ, per germline (reference sequence).

The chain combines TRBV5-4 with TRBJ2-2; D gene unclear. The CDR3 is made up of 13 amino acids. V was cut by 2 bases and J by 5 bases, with 7 bases left in between. Germline loops: CDR1 SGHNT, CDR2 YYREEE (reference sequence). The CDR3 sequence is CASSLFLTGELFF. The CDR3 DNA follows: TGTGCCAGCAGCTTATTCCTAACCGGGGAGCTGTTTTTT.

The genes are TRBV3-1 (or the pseudogene TRBV3-2) and TRBJ1-5; 9 nucleotides agree with TRBD1. Germline assignment: CDR1 LGHDT and CDR2 YNNKEL (reference sequence). CDR3 length equals 15 residues. J was trimmed by 5 bases and V by 4 bases; bases with no gene match: 6. Written as DNA, the CDR3 is TGTGCCAGCAGCCTCGGGACAGGGAATGATCAGCCCCAGCATTTT. It translates to CASSLGTGNDQPQHF.

The chain carries TRBV19 and TRBJ2-1; 8 nucleotides line up with TRBD1. Germline CDR1 and CDR2: LNHDA and SQIVND (reference sequence). Trimming took 1 base from V and 4 from J; bases not matched to a gene: 3. The CDR3 runs 15 residues. CDR3 amino acids: CASSIAGQAYNEQFF. The CDR3 DNA reads as TGTGCCAGTAGTATAGCGGGACAGGCATACAATGAGCAGTTCTTC.

The V call is TRBV6-2 or TRBV6-3, the J call TRBJ2-1; the D gene is possibly TRBD2 (5 bases). From germline, CDR1 is MNHEY and CDR2 SVGEGT. The CDR3 runs to 15 residues. Between the trimmed V and J ends, which lost 6 bases and 4 bases, there was a span of 16 bases. The CDR3 is CASSPHRETYNEQFF. The CDR3 bases are TGTGCCAGCAGCCCCCATCGGGAAACTTACAATGAGCAGTTCTTC.

The chain is built from TRBV7-8 and TRBJ1-5; D not resolved. The V gene's germline CDR1 is SGHVS and CDR2 FQNEAQ. There are 15 residues in the CDR3. The V and J ends lost 1 base and 4 bases respectively, with 11 bases between them. DNA of the CDR3: TGTGCCAGCAGCTTAGAAGTGAGACAAAATCAGCCCCAGCATTTT. It codes for CASSLEVRQNQPQHF.

A single count supports this clone. This chain links TRBV6-5 with TRBJ2-1, with 10 bases identical to TRBD2. The CDR3 is 15 amino acids. The V segment lost 8 bases and the J segment 8 bases; nucleotides outside the gene matches: 12. Germline V gene lookup returns CDR1 MNHEY and CDR2 SVGAGI. The CDR3, as DNA: TGTGCCAGCGGCCGCCAGGGGACTAGCGATCATGAGCAGTTCTTC. This translates into CASGRQGTSDHEQFF.

This chain joins TRBV3-1 (or the pseudogene TRBV3-2) and TRBJ1-2, with D perhaps TRBD1 (6 bases). The length of the CDR3 is 14 residues. V was trimmed by 1 base and J by 3 bases, leaving 9 bases between them. Germline values: CDR1 LGHDT, CDR2 YNNKEL (reference sequence). CDR3 nucleotides: TGTGCCAGCAGCCAAGGGAACAGGGACTATGGCTACACCTTC. Amino acids: CASSQGNRDYGYTF.

The chain couples TRBV4-1 to TRBJ1-2; weak D call: TRBD1 (6 bases). Germline V lookup: CDR1 MGHRA, CDR2 YSYEKL. The CDR3 is 14 residues long. V was clipped by 1 base and J by 8 bases, with 14 bases between them. The CDR3: CASSQGGQLIGYTF. DNA for the CDR3: TGCGCCAGCAGCCAAGGTGGACAGCTGATCGGCTACACCTTC.

The J gene is TRBJ1-1, the V gene TRBV7-8; 9 positions agree with TRBD1. Per germline, CDR1 SGHVS and CDR2 FQNEAQ. This CDR3 has 14 residues. V lost 6 bases, J lost 5 bases, and 7 bases stayed unmatched. CDR3 loop: CASRLQGAKTEAFF. Here the CDR3 DNA reads TGTGCCAGCAGACTACAGGGGGCTAAAACTGAAGCTTTCTTT.

CDR3 DNA sequence: TGTGCCAGTTGCGGACAGGGGCTGGGTCAGCCCCAGCATTTT. This sequence encodes CASCGQGLGQPQHF. The rearrangement joins TRBV2 to TRBJ1-5, with TRBD1 matching over 9 bases. Trimming at V came to 9 bases and at J to 6 bases, leaving 9 bases not matched to a gene. The CDR3 has 14 residues. CDR1 and CDR2 from the germline V gene are SNHLY and FYNNEI. The full variable domain, completed using reference TRBV2 and TRBJ1-5, is EPEVTQTPSHQVTQMGQEVILRCVPISNHLYFYWYRQILGQKVEFLVSFYNNEISEKSEIFDDQFSVERPDGSNFTLKIRSTKLEDSAMYFCASCGQGLGQPQHFGDGTRLSIL.

J is TRBJ1-2 and V is TRBV4-1; 9 bases agree with TRBD1. Looked up from germline, CDR1 is MGHRA and CDR2 is YSYEKL. The CDR3 is 15 amino acids. The trim removed 6 bases at V and 1 base at J, leaving 6 bases unmatched. CDR3 in amino acids: CASRPGQGLNYGYTF. In DNA form, the CDR3 reads TGCGCCAGCAGGCCGGGACAGGGTCTTAACTATGGCTACACCTTC.